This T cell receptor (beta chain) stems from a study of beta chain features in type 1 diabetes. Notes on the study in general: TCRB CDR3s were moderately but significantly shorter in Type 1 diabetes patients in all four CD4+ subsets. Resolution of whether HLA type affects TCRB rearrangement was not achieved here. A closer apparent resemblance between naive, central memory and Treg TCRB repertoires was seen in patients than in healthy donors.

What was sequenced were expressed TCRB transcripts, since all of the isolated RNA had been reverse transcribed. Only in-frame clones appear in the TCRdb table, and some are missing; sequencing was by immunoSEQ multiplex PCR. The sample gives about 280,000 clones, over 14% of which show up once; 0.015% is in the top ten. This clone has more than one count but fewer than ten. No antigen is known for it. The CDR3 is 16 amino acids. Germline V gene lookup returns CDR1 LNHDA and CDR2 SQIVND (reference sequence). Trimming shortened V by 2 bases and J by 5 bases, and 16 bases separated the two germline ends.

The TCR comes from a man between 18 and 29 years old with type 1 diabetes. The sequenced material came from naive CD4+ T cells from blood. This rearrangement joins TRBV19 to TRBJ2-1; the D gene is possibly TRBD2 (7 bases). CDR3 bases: TGTGCCAGTAGTATAAGGGGGGGTCGATTAAACAATGAGCAGTTCTTC. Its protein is CASSIRGGRLNNEQFF.